The 5 T cell receptor beta chains below all came from one sample that was sequenced in a study of blood T cell repertoires in COVID-19 (TCRdb year 2020). The receptor library was made with the immunoSEQ multiplex PCR assay. Held by TCRdb, this immuneACCESS table contains in-frame sequences only and omits some clones. Under half of the omission traces to an unresolved V gene where checked; the cause of the rest is unknown. The sample table lists 350,000 to 500,000 clones, about 88% of them with a count of one. The ten biggest clones cover approximately 1.5% of the sample. Material for sequencing was PBMCs or T cells enriched from blood (not recorded which). These receptors all stem from a woman aged 18 to 35 who had been exposed to COVID-19.

This clone was seen a few times. V usage is TRBV27 and J usage is TRBJ1-2; 7 bases map to TRBD1. After removal of 5 bases from V and 5 bases from J, the junction contained 17 bases not matched to a gene. CDR3 length: 17 residues. From germline, CDR1 is MNHEY and CDR2 SMNVEV (reference sequence). CDR3 sequence: CASSTHLQGRRQYGYTF. The CDR3 DNA sequence: TGTGCCAGCAGTACGCATCTACAGGGGCGACGACAATATGGCTACACCTTC.

The chain combines TRBV28 with TRBJ2-3; the match to TRBD2 covers 10 bases. The CDR3 sequence is 15 residues long. With 7 bases clipped from V and 3 bases from J, the junction kept 7 bases outside the gene matches. CDR1 and CDR2 from the germline V gene are MDHEN and SYDVKM. CDR3 region: CASIISGGRTDTQYF. CDR3 nucleotide sequence: TGTGCCAGCATCATTAGCGGGGGGCGAACAGATACGCAGTATTTT.

V and J are TRBV4-2 and TRBJ2-7; 11 bases are a match to TRBD2. This CDR3 region has 16 residues. V lost 2 bases to trimming and J lost 2 bases; unmatched junction nucleotides: 5. Germline V lookup: CDR1 LGHNA, CDR2 YNFKEQ. For the CDR3, the DNA is TGTGCCAGCAGCCAACTAGCGGGGGGCCTCACCTACGAGCAGTACTTC. Translated: CASSQLAGGLTYEQYF.

The V gene is TRBV19, the J gene TRBJ2-6, with 7 bases aligning to TRBD2. With 3 bases clipped from V and 4 bases from J, the junction kept 6 bases outside the gene matches. Germline V gene lookup returns CDR1 LNHDA and CDR2 SQIVND (reference sequence). This CDR3 has 16 residues. The CDR3 protein is CASSIAGESGANVLTF. In nucleotides, the CDR3 is TGTGCCAGTAGTATTGCGGGGGAGTCCGGGGCCAACGTCCTGACTTTC.

V and J are TRBV19 and TRBJ2-1, with D possibly matching TRBD2 (6 bases). This CDR3 region has 13 residues. V was clipped by 3 bases and J by 10 bases, with 13 bases between them. Germline V gene data show CDR1 as LNHDA and CDR2 as SQIVND (reference sequence). The CDR3 bases are TGTGCCAGTAGTATCCGCGGGACGGGAGAGCAGTTCTTC. Protein sequence: CASSIRGTGEQFF.